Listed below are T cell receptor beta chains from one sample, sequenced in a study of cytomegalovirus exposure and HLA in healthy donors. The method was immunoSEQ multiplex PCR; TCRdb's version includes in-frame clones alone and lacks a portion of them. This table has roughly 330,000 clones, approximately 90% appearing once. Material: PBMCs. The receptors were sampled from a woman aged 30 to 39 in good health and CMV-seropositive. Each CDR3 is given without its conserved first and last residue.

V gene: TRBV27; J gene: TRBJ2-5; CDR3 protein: ASSLYKGEVQY
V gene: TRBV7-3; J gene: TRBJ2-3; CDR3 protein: ASSFNAVGSTDTQY
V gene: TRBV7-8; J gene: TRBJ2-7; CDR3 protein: ASSLEVAEQY
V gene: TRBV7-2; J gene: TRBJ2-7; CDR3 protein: ASSLARLDEQY
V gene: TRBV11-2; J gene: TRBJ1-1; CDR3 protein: ASSLDHGGGTEAF
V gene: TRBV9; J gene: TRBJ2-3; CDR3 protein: ASGSEQASNTDTQY
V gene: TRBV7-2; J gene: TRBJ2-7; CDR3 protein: ASSTRLAGGYEQY
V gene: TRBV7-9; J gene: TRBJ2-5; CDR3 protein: ASSLPKREVGETQY
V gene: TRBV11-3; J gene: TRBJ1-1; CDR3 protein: ASSGDRDTEAF
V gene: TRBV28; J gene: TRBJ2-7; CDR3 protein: ASSRRAGGGYEQY
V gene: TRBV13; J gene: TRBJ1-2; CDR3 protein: ASSALGPETYGYT
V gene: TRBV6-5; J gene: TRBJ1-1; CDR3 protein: ASSYRQGGSITEAF
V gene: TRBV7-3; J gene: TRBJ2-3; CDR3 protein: ASSLSRVADTQY
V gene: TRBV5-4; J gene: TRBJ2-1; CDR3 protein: ASSPPPKSGSFYNEQF
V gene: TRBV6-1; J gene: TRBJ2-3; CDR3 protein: ASRTGQNTDTQY
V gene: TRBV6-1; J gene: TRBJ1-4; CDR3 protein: ASSEAHSANEKLF
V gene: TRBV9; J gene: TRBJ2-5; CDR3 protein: ASSATSGDETQY
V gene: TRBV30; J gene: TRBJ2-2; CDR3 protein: AWSVDSTGELF
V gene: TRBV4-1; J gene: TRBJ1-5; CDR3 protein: ASSQGRTGDQPQH
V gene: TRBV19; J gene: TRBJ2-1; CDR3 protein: ASSINVGGLEQF
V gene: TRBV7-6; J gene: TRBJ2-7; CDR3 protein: ASGPPSGDIEQY
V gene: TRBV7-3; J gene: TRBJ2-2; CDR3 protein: ASSLGGLGGELF
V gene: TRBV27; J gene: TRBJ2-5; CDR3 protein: ASSLSVRGEETQY
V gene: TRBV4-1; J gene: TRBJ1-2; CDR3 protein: ASSRGQEVHGYT
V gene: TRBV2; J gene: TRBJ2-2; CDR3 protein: ASSAIGIGTGELF
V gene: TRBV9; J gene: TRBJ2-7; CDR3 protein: ASSVESSGIYEQY
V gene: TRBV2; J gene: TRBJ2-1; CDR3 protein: ASRGGTSGSSYNEQF
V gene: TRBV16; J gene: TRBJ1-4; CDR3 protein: ASSQVKGLREKLF
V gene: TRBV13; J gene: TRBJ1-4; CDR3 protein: ASSQSRDGPTNEKLF
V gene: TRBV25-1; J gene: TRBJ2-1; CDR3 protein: ASSGSGEQGNEQF
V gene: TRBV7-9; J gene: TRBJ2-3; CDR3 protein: ASSPPGTATDTQY
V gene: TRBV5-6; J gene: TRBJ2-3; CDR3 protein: ASSLIYGGSYTDTQY
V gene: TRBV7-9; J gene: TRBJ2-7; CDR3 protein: ASSSGRDISYEQY
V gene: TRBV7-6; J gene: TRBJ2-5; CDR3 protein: ASSSPGGETQY
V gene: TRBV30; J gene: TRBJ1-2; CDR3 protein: AWTRAGGYGYT
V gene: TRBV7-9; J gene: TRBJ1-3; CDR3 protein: ASSFQIGNTIY
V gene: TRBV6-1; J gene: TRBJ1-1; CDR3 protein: AGSRTGTEAF
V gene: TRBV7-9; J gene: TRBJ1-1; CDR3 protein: ASSLSSEAF
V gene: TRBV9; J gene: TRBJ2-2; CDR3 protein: ASSSGTVRAGELF